The text below deals with one T cell receptor beta chain. What antigen it recognizes has not been identified. No base-level quality is on record; no much larger clone is a single base apart. The germline ends are 6 bases apart after V is trimmed by 0 bases and J by 1 base. CDR1 and CDR2 were assigned from the germline V gene as SGHAT and FQNNGV. From its cysteine to its phenylalanine, the CDR3 spans 14 amino acids. The CDR3 DNA has 42 bases and is translated from base 1. TCRbeta CDR3 regions were amplified from genomic DNA using the immunoSEQ Assay, a bias-controlled multiplex PCR. Per the authors' processing: The number of nucleated cells in each sample was estimated by amplification of reference gene primers within the assay. To quantify the absolute abundance of each unique TCRbeta CDR3 rearrangement, sequence reads were collapsed and filtered. For each sample, productive Simpson clonality was calculated by taking the square root of Simpson's diversity index across productive rearrangements. The table comes from immuneACCESS by way of TCRdb, which keeps in-frame sequences with V and J called. Part of the clones is missing from these tables; in studies checked, under half for an unresolved V gene and the rest for unknown reasons. That table furnishes V, J and clone size, whereas the DNA furnished D and trimming. For this sample there are 200,000 to 250,000 clones; 80% to 90% appear just once. The top ten hold more than 9% of the sample.

This entry comes from a study of blood T cell repertoires in COVID-19 (dated by TCRdb to about 2020). Regarding the study in general: Samples covering the acute and convalescent phases of COVID-19 were provided by collaborators in the United States, Italy and Spain. The repertoires were released in a freely available public database meant as a resource for research on the immune response to SARS-CoV-2. Samples came from the ongoing ImmuneRACE study (first 160 participants) plus 1,254 subjects from 6 global collaborators. Sample metadata almost always included a de-identified subject ID, COVID-19 status, age in years and sex. The material from the prospective study consisted of cDNA or gDNA derived from T cells, B-cell-depleted T cells, or PBMCs. Where HLA class I and class II types were available, the types were taken from metadata supplied by the sample provider, not from assay-based typing. Deeply sampled blood TCRbeta repertoires from subjects exposed to, actively infected with, or recovered from COVID-19 were included in the dataset.

The collaborating institutions used their own protocols to collect whole blood in K2EDTA tubes. Collaborator samples were shipped for TCRbeta analysis as frozen whole blood, isolated PBMCs, or DNA extracted from either sample type. Findings and caveats that apply to the study as a whole: Clinical and demographic metadata were provided uncurated, with the amount varying by source and participant.

Sequences were obtained from peripheral blood. Here the chain combines TRBV11-2 and TRBJ1-1; a weak D assignment points to TRBD1 (5 bases agree). The receptor comes from a woman of 80 years or more with acute or convalescent COVID-19. The DNA sequence is as follows: TGTGCCAGCAGCTTAGAAGGGGAGAACACTGAAGCTTTCTTT. It codes for CASSLEGENTEAFF.